Presented here are 9 T cell receptor beta chains from one specimen sequenced in a study of T-cell reconstitution after alpha-beta-depleted transplantation in children. TCRbeta library preparation incorporated unique molecular identifiers. In TCRdb, the PCR reads were re-called with MiXCR into one record per CDR3 protein. The data contain 330,000 or so distinct CDR3 sequences, about a tenth of them seen just once; the ten biggest clones take up 7% to 9.5%. This sample comprised PBMCs, obtained before TCRalphabeta/CD19-depleted stem cell transplant. All receptors come from a boy under two years old with acute myeloid leukemia, due to receive a stem cell transplant.

This clonotype was seen ten or more times. The chain joins TRBV24-1 to TRBJ2-2; possibly TRBD1 for D (6 bases). The germline CDR1 and CDR2 sequences are KGHDR and SFDVKD. V gave up 9 bases and J gave up 4 bases, with 26 bases separating them. The CDR3 covers 18 residues. The CDR3 DNA reads as TGTGCCACCTCCTTTCCTATGGACAGACGATCTCCCACCGGGGAGCTGTTTTTT. Protein sequence: CATSFPMDRRSPTGELFF.

This sequence joins TRBV20-1 and TRBJ1-2; 7 bases are a match to TRBD1. Germline loops: CDR1 DFQATT, CDR2 SNEGSKA (reference sequence). J was trimmed by 8 bases and V by 4 bases; bases with no gene match: 4. The CDR3 consists of 11 residues. The CDR3 coding sequence is TGCAGTGCTATGACAGGGAGGGGCTACACCTTC. The encoded protein is CSAMTGRGYTF.

This clonotype was counted ten times or more. The chain combines TRBV12-3 or TRBV12-4 with TRBJ2-1, with 11 bases fitting TRBD2. The CDR3 has 15 amino acids. V trimming: 1 base; J trimming: 7 bases; junction bases outside the gene matches: 3. The CDR3 sequence is CASSLELAGDNEQFF. CDR3 DNA: TGTGCCAGCAGTTTAGAACTAGCGGGAGATAATGAGCAGTTCTTC.

The genes are TRBV19 and TRBJ2-1, with 12 bases matching TRBD1. Germline CDR1 is LNHDA and CDR2 is SQIVND (reference sequence). Unmatched junction bases numbered 5, after V lost 3 bases and J lost 8 bases. This CDR3 is 15 amino acids long. The CDR3 loop reads CASSMGDRGRDEQFF. CDR3 coding DNA: TGTGCCAGTAGTATGGGGGACAGGGGGCGAGATGAGCAGTTCTTC.

This clonotype was seen many times. The chain recombines TRBV7-4 with TRBJ2-5; 10 nucleotides line up with TRBD2. With 3 bases clipped from V and 2 bases from J, the junction kept 0 bases outside the gene matches. The germline V gene encodes CDR1 SGHVT and CDR2 SQSDAQ. This CDR3 is 14 amino acids long. The chain's CDR3 is CASSLTSGQETQYF. The DNA of the CDR3 is TGTGCCAGCAGCTTGACTAGCGGGCAAGAGACCCAGTACTTC.

This clonotype was detected ten times or more. The gene calls are TRBV7-3 and TRBJ2-5; no clear D. V was pared by 2 bases and J by 4 bases, with 14 bases between. The CDR3 totals 15 residues. Germline CDR1 SGHTA, CDR2 FQGTGA. The CDR3 coding sequence is TGTGCCAGCAGCTTAGGCAACGGCCTCGGAGAGACCCAGTACTTC. Encoded protein: CASSLGNGLGETQYF.

In its sample, this clonotype was seen a few times. The CDR3 DNA reads TGTGCCAGCAGCGTTCGAGGAGCGAGCACAGATACGCAGTATTTT. Its protein is CASSVRGASTDTQYF. This chain joins TRBV9 and TRBJ2-3; D is unclear. This CDR3 is 15 amino acids long. V was trimmed by 2 bases and J by 0 bases, leaving 10 bases between them. The germline CDR1 and CDR2 sequences are SGDLS and YYNGEE.

This clonotype was seen many times. The chain joins TRBV5-1 to TRBJ2-7; 12 bases fit TRBD2. Trimming at V came to 4 bases and at J to 2 bases, leaving 4 bases not matched to a gene. This CDR3 comprises 15 residues. The germline gives CDR1 SGHRS, CDR2 YFSETQ. The CDR3 spells CASSVGTSGPYEQYF. DNA of the CDR3: TGCGCCAGCAGCGTTGGGACTAGCGGGCCCTACGAGCAGTACTTC.

This clonotype was counted at least ten times. J is TRBJ2-3 and V is TRBV7-6; no clear D gene. The CDR3 has 15 residues. The germline V gene encodes CDR1 SGHVS and CDR2 FNYEAQ. Between the trimmed V and J ends, which lost 2 bases and 2 bases, there was a span of 11 bases. Here the CDR3 DNA reads TGTGCCAGCAGCTTATACCCCTTGGCCACAGATACGCAGTATTTT. Its translation: CASSLYPLATDTQYF.